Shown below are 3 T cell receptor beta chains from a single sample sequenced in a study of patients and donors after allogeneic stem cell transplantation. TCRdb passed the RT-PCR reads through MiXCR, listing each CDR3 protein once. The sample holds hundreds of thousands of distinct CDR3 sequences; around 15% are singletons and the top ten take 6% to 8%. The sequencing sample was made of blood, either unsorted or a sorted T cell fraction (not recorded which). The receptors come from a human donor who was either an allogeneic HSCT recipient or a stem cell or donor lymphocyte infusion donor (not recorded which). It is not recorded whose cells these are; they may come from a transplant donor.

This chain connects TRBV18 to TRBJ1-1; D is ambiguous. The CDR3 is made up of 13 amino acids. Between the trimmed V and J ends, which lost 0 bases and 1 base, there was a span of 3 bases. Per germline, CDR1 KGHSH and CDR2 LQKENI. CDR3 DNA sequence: TGTGCCAGCTCACCACCGTGGAACACTGAAGCTTTCTTT. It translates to CASSPPWNTEAFF.

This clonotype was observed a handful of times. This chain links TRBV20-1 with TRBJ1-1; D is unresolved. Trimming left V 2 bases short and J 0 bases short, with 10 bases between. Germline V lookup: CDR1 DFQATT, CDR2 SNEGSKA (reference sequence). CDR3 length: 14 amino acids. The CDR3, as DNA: TGCAGTGCTAGAATCCCCGCCATGAACACTGAAGCTTTCTTT. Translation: CSARIPAMNTEAFF.

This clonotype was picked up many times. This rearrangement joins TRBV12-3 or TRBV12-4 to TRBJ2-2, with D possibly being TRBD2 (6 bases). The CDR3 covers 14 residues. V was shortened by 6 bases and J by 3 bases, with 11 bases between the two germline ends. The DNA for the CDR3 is TGTGCCAGCAGCCGGGACTCTTACACCGGGGAGCTGTTTTTT. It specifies CASSRDSYTGELFF.